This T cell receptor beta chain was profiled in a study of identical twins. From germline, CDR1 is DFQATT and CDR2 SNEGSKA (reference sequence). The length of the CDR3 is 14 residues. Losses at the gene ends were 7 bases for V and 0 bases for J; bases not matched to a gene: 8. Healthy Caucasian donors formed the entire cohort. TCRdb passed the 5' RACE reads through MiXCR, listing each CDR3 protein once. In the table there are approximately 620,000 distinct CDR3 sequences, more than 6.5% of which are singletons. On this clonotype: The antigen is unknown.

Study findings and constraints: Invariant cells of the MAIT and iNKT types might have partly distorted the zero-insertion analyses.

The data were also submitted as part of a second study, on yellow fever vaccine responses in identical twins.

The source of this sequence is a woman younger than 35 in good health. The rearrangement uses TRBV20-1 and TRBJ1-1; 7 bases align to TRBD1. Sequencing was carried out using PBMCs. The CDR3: CSGKRDSLNTEAFF. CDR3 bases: TGCAGTGGTAAAAGGGACAGCCTGAACACTGAAGCTTTCTTT.